This T cell receptor beta chain was captured in a study of PD-1 blockade in mismatch repair-deficient tumors. Study observations and caveats: Tumor-resident clones, often undetectable pretreatment in blood, expanded then contracted after pembrolizumab.

Regarding this clone: Antigen: not known.

This CDR3 spans 14 amino acids. The V end lost 0 bases, the J end lost 7 bases, and 12 bases lay between the germline ends. Germline CDR1 is LGHNA and CDR2 is YSLEER. Assay used: immunoSEQ multiplex PCR; TCRdb lists only in-frame clones, some missing. The data show about 22,000 clones, with 80% to 90% seen just once and roughly 17% held by the top ten. The source was peripheral blood, collected 2 weeks after starting pembrolizumab. The rearrangement uses TRBV4-3 and TRBJ2-5; D gene unclear. This sequence originates from an adult with mismatch repair-deficient cancer. The CDR3 loop is CASSQDWDSRTQYF. CDR3 nucleotides: TGCGCCAGCAGCCAAGATTGGGATAGTCGGACCCAGTACTTC.